This TCR beta chain is drawn from a study of Tregs in tolerant kidney transplant recipients. This CDR3 comprises 15 residues. The germline V and J ends were trimmed by 6 bases and 1 base, with 13 bases remaining between them. Germline CDR1 is LNHDA and CDR2 is SQIVND (reference sequence). The table came from immunoSEQ multiplex PCR; TCRdb's copy has only in-frame clones and leaves some out. This table has a few thousand clones, around 85% appearing once. CD4+CD25+CD127- Tregs, CD4+CD25- non-Tregs, CD4 and CD8 cells were sorted. Source: Tregs from blood, taken before the transplant. The source is a human donor who received a combined kidney and bone marrow transplant. This rearrangement joins TRBV19 to TRBJ1-5; no reliable D call. CDR3 protein: CASSPAARSNQPQHF. The CDR3 region has the DNA TGTGCCAGTAGCCCAGCGGCTCGGAGCAATCAGCCCCAGCATTTT. The full variable domain, in which reference TRBV19 and TRBJ1-5 provide the parts outside the CDR3, is DGGITQSPKYLFRKEGQNVTLSCEQNLNHDAMYWYRQDPGQGLRLIYYSQIVNDFQKGDIAEGYSVSREKKESFPLTVTSAQKNPTAFYLCASSPAARSNQPQHFGDGTRLSIL.